The clone carrying this T cell receptor beta chain was detected ten times or more. Its target is unknown. The entry originates in a study of metastatic and nonmetastatic thyroid tumors. Overall study: Blood and tumor or nodule tissue repertoires from malignant and benign thyroid patients were compared. Study-wide findings and caveats: In blood and tumor, TCR beta diversity was reportedly significantly higher in malignant thyroid tumors than in benign nodules.

Trimming took 4 bases from V and 2 from J; bases not matched to a gene: 5. The CDR3 loop spans 14 amino acids. Germline V gene sequence: CDR1 LNHDA, CDR2 SQIVND (reference sequence). TCRdb used MiXCR to call clones anew from the PCR reads. Among 55,000 to 75,000 clones listed, 15% to 20% were seen once. Ahead of thyroid surgery, no patient had received treatment of any kind. The sequenced sample was blood. The chain has TRBV19 and TRBJ2-7; 7 nucleotides line up with TRBD1. This clonotype was sampled from a female donor with papillary thyroid cancer or a benign thyroid nodule (not recorded which). Some clones in this sample may be carry-over from other donors' samples. The CDR3 DNA is TGTGCCAGTAGTAAATCGACAGGGACCTACGAGCAGTACTTC. Its translation is CASSKSTGTYEQYF.